This T cell receptor beta chain was captured by sequencing in a study of blood T cells in healthy people across ages. The authors ran a second PCR of 7 to 11 cycles using a sample-barcoded 5' primer and a J-beta primer mix. TCRdb recomputed calls from the 5' RACE reads with MiXCR, one row per CDR3 protein. This table holds about 930,000 distinct CDR3 sequences, almost 30% found once. This clonotype was counted between two and nine times. The CDR3 has 18 residues. Looked up from germline, CDR1 is MDHEN and CDR2 is SYDVKM. The V segment lost 6 bases and the J segment 0 bases; nucleotides outside the gene matches: 7. These data were also filed under a second study, of T cells of mothers and their children.

Sequenced: blood. The chain has TRBV28 and TRBJ2-5, with 16 bases lining up with TRBD2. The sequence derives from a middle-aged woman in good health. The CDR3 nucleotides read TGTGCCAGCAGGGGACTAGCGGGGGGGCCCTGGAACCAAGAGACCCAGTACTTC. Translation: CASRGLAGGPWNQETQYF.